This is a list of T cell receptor beta chains from one sample in a study of T-cell reconstitution after alpha-beta-depleted transplantation in children. TCRdb analysed the PCR reads with MiXCR anew, one entry per CDR3 protein. The table shows about 120,000 distinct CDR3 sequences, with over 9% occurring only once. Sequenced here: PBMCs from the stem cell graft donor, sampled from the stem cell graft. These receptors came from a human donor who donated a stem cell graft to a child with acute lymphoblastic leukemia. Both conserved end residues are part of each CDR3. The D gene is left open where the match is weak. Clone size, where shown, is once, few, many, or a class for clones that have expanded.

>TRBV9|many|TRBD1|TRBJ2-1
TGTGCCAGCAGCGTAGAGGGACAGGGGTCCGATGAGCAGTTCTTC
CASSVEGQGSDEQFF
>TRBV9|few|TRBD2|TRBJ2-7
TGTGCCAGCAGCCTCCCGACTGTAGCGGGAGAAGGCGAGCAGTACTTC
CASSLPTVAGEGEQYF
>TRBV29-1|many|TRBD2|TRBJ2-2
TGCAGCGTGGGACTAGCGGGAGACGCCGGGGAGCTGTTTTTT
CSVGLAGDAGELFF
>TRBV7-6|.|TRBD2|TRBJ2-1
TGTGCCAGCAGCTCACCGACTAGCGGGGGGGGGTCGGGAAAAAATGAGCAGTTCTTC
CASSSPTSGGGSGKNEQFF
>TRBV20-1|many|TRBD2|TRBJ2-7
TGCAGTGCTCCTAGCGGGATGAGCTCCTACGAGCAGTACTTC
CSAPSGMSSYEQYF
>TRBV4-2|many|TRBD1|TRBJ1-4
TGTGCCAGCAGCACAAACAGGGGAGGACGGGAAAAACTGTTTTTT
CASSTNRGGREKLFF
>TRBV20-1|.|TRBD2|TRBJ2-3
TGCAGTGCCGGGACTAGCGGTAGCACAGATACGCAGTATTTT
CSAGTSGSTDTQYF
>TRBV20-1|many|.|TRBJ2-5
TGCAGCCTCGGGCCAGGGGAGGAAGAGACCCAGTACTTC
CSLGPGEEETQYF
>TRBV5-1|many|.|TRBJ2-2
TGCGCCAGCAGCCTTTCCGGGACGTCCACCGGGGAGCTGTTTTTT
CASSLSGTSTGELFF
>TRBV10-3|many|.|TRBJ2-2
TGTGCCATCAGTGGGGGAGGCGGGGAGCTGTTTTTT
CAISGGGGELFF
>TRBV18|.|TRBD1|TRBJ1-2
TGTGCCAGCTCACCACCAAGGACAGGGCAGTCCTTAAACTATGGCTACACCTTC
CASSPPRTGQSLNYGYTF
>TRBV6-1|many|TRBD1|TRBJ2-4
TGTGCCAGCAGTGAATGGGGGACAGGGGTGCTATACATTCAGTACTTC
CASSEWGTGVLYIQYF
>TRBV29-1|many|TRBD2|TRBJ2-3
TGCAGCGTTGGGGGGGGACTAGCGGGAGTAGATACGCAGTATTTT
CSVGGGLAGVDTQYF
>TRBV7-6|many|.|TRBJ1-1
TGTGCCAGCAGCGTCCAAGGGGGGTGGATGAGCACTGAAGCTTTCTTT
CASSVQGGWMSTEAFF
>TRBV6-2/TRBV6-3|many|.|TRBJ1-2
TGTGCCAGCAGTTACGATCCCGGGGCAGGCTACACCTTC
CASSYDPGAGYTF
>TRBV7-2|many|TRBD1|TRBJ1-2
TGTGCCAGCAGCCCCCGACAGGGGAACTATGGCTACACCTTC
CASSPRQGNYGYTF